Listed below are T cell receptor beta chains from one sample, sequenced in a study of CD8 T cells in ankylosing spondylitis. MiXCR was run by TCRdb on the 5' RACE reads, yielding one entry per CDR3 protein. The table includes 340,000 or so distinct CDR3 sequences, roughly 14% detected once. Sequenced: blood, either unsorted or a sorted T cell fraction (not recorded which). All receptors come from a male donor with ankylosing spondylitis or in good health (not recorded which). The CDR3 runs from the conserved cysteine through the conserved F or W. A D gene is named only where the DNA matches it firmly. Size is omitted from some rows. Given values are once, few, many or a class for expanded clones.

CASSFNGGNTIYF TGCGCCAGCAGCTTTAACGGTGGGAACACCATATATTTT NA TRBV5-1 few TRBJ1-3
CSASAAGTGEAFF TGCAGTGCTAGTGCAGCCGGGACAGGGGAAGCTTTCTTT TRBD1 TRBV20-1 many TRBJ1-1
CASSFLGKEDTQYF TGTGCCAGCAGCTTCCTGGGGAAGGAAGATACGCAGTATTTT NA TRBV11-2 few TRBJ2-3
CASSQGLKTGVADTQYF TGCGCCAGCAGCCAAGGACTGAAGACAGGGGTGGCAGATACGCAGTATTTT TRBD1 TRBV4-1 NA TRBJ2-3
CASSRTDKLQETQYF TGTGCCAGCAGTAGGACAGACAAACTCCAAGAGACCCAGTACTTC NA TRBV12-3/TRBV12-4 NA TRBJ2-5
CASSPRLAGVTDTQYF TGTGCCAGCAGCCCCCGACTAGCGGGGGTAACAGATACGCAGTATTTT TRBD2 TRBV11-2 NA TRBJ2-3
CASGPKGATGELFF TGTGCCAGCGGACCCAAGGGGGCAACCGGGGAGCTGTTTTTT TRBD1 TRBV6-1 NA TRBJ2-2
CASSLNRELYGYTF TGCGCCAGCAGCTTGAACAGGGAACTCTATGGCTACACCTTC NA TRBV5-1 NA TRBJ1-2
CASSLAAGASTDTQYF TGTGCCAGCAGTCTTGCTGCGGGGGCTAGCACAGATACGCAGTATTTT NA TRBV11-2 few TRBJ2-3
CASSQGWGNSPLHF TGTGCCAGCAGCCAAGGATGGGGAAATTCACCCCTCCACTTT NA TRBV3-1 many TRBJ1-6
CASSPDPGRTGELFF TGCGCCAGCAGCCCGGACCCAGGGCGGACCGGGGAGCTGTTTTTT NA TRBV5-1 NA TRBJ2-2
CASSLRTTGTGELFF TGCGCCAGCAGCTTGCGGACCACGGGGACCGGGGAGCTGTTTTTT NA TRBV4-1 NA TRBJ2-2
CASNLGQGAFNTGELFF TGTGCCAGCAACCTAGGACAGGGGGCTTTTAACACCGGGGAGCTGTTTTTT TRBD1 TRBV12-3/TRBV12-4 few TRBJ2-2
CASSGRDIFGNTEAFF TGTGCCAGCAGCGGACGGGACATATTCGGGAACACTGAAGCTTTCTTT NA TRBV21-1 NA TRBJ1-1
CSVGDLAGGSADTQYF TGCAGCGTTGGAGATCTAGCGGGAGGATCGGCAGATACGCAGTATTTT TRBD2 TRBV29-1 NA TRBJ2-3
CASSLGGSYEQYF TGTGCCAGCAGTTTAGGCGGCTCCTACGAGCAGTACTTC NA TRBV12-3/TRBV12-4 many TRBJ2-7
CASSQDGLAGGSEQFF TGCGCCAGCAGCCAAGACGGCCTAGCGGGGGGTAGTGAGCAGTTCTTC TRBD2 TRBV4-1 few TRBJ2-1